Below, one T cell receptor (beta chain) is given with its context. The sample comes from a study of blood T cell repertoires in COVID-19. Source study methods: Using reference gene primer amplification, nucleated cell counts were estimated. The data were produced by immunoSEQ multiplex PCR, yet TCRdb's version contains in-frame clones alone and is incomplete. V and J calls and clone size are given by that table; D and trimming were obtained from the DNA. The table includes 190,000 or so clones, approximately 87% detected once. V was pared by 5 bases and J by 7 bases, with 4 bases of the junction left unmatched. The CDR3 consists of 12 residues. CDR1 and CDR2 from the germline V gene are SGHVS and FQNEAQ.

Sequenced: peripheral blood. The sequence derives from a man in his 60s who had recovered from COVID-19. The J gene is TRBJ2-7, the V gene TRBV7-8, with TRBD2 identical over 8 bases. CDR3 residues: CASSRGGYEQYF. The CDR3 nucleotides read TGTGCCAGCAGCCGGGGGGGGTATGAGCAGTACTTC.